Following are 30 T cell receptor beta chains from one sample sequenced in a study of OX40 agonist ivuxolimab in advanced cancers. Produced via immunoSEQ multiplex PCR; TCRdb's table is partial and in-frame only. The sample contains about 49,000 clones, around four fifths of which appear only once. Sequencing used CD4+ or CD8+ T cells sorted from blood, obtained in a trial of the OX40 agonist ivuxolimab. The receptors stem from an adult with an advanced solid tumor such as melanoma, head and neck, liver or kidney cancer.

The chain recombines TRBV28 with TRBJ2-5; 9 bases match TRBD2. The germline V gene encodes CDR1 MDHEN and CDR2 SYDVKM. The junction had 6 bases not matched to a gene; V was cut back by 2 bases and J by 5 bases. The CDR3 runs to 15 residues. This CDR3 is CASSLEVGLAETQYF. CDR3 nucleotide sequence: TGTGCCAGCAGTTTAGAGGTCGGACTAGCGGAGACCCAGTACTTC.

The chain has TRBV2 and TRBJ2-2; D unresolved. The germline V gene has CDR1 SNHLY and CDR2 FYNNEI. CDR3 length: 12 amino acids. V lost 5 bases and J lost 3, with 4 bases in between. The CDR3: CASSFDTGELFF. The CDR3 DNA sequence: TGTGCCAGCAGTTTCGACACCGGGGAGCTGTTTTTT.

The chain joins TRBV7-2 to TRBJ2-5, with 8 bases lining up with TRBD1. The CDR3 contains 13 residues. Trimming took 5 bases from V and 6 from J; bases not matched to a gene: 5. Germline CDR1 is SGHTA and CDR2 is FQGNSA. The DNA of the CDR3 is TGTGCCAGCAGCGGCGACAGGGGTCAGACCCAGTACTTC. This codes for CASSGDRGQTQYF. The full variable domain, its missing parts supplied by reference TRBV7-2 and TRBJ2-5, is GAGVSQSPSNKVTEKGKDVELRCDPISGHTALYWYRQSLGQGLEFLIYFQGNSAPDKSGLPSDRFSAERTGGSVSTLTIQRTQQEDSAVYLCASSGDRGQTQYFGPGTRLLVL.

The chain joins TRBV21-1 to TRBJ2-1. TRBV21-1 is described as a pseudogene. The CDR3 length is 15 residues. Here the CDR3 DNA reads TGTGCCAGCAGCCAAAATCACTGGGTTTACAATGAGCAGTTCTTC. Its translation: CASSQNHWVYNEQFF.

The chain combines TRBV7-2 with TRBJ1-1; no reliable D call. Germline lookup yields CDR1 SGHTA and CDR2 FQGNSA. The CDR3 is 16 residues long. V was clipped by 1 base and J by 1 base, with 13 bases between them. CDR3 protein: CASSLEFRVKNTEAFF. The CDR3 bases are TGTGCCAGCAGCTTAGAGTTTCGGGTTAAGAACACTGAAGCTTTCTTT.

The genes are TRBV5-1 and TRBJ2-5; D unclear. Germline CDR1 reads SGHRS; CDR2 reads YFSETQ. CDR3 length equals 14 residues. The ends were cut back, 4 bases at V and 4 bases at J, with 14 bases in the middle. CDR3 sequence: CASSPGVPGETQYF. CDR3 DNA: TGCGCCAGCAGCCCCGGAGTTCCGGGAGAGACCCAGTACTTC.

V gene TRBV7-2 combines with J gene TRBJ2-7; no clear D gene. Germline lookup yields CDR1 SGHTA and CDR2 FQGNSA. Trimming cost V 1 base and J 3 bases, with 7 bases left between them. The length of the CDR3 is 13 residues. The CDR3 loop reads CASSLVIVYEQYF. Written as DNA, the CDR3 is TGTGCCAGCAGCTTAGTTATTGTCTACGAGCAGTACTTC.

The rearrangement joins TRBV11-2 to TRBJ1-2, with 9 bases aligning to TRBD1. This CDR3 spans 13 amino acids. After removal of 5 bases from V and 7 bases from J, the junction contained 5 bases not matched to a gene. Germline V gene sequence: CDR1 SGHAT, CDR2 FQNNGV. CDR3 bases: TGTGCCAGCAGCCTTCGGACAGGGGTTGGCTACACCTTC. Protein product: CASSLRTGVGYTF.

This chain links TRBV19 with TRBJ1-1; D is undetermined. Germline V gene lookup returns CDR1 LNHDA and CDR2 SQIVND (reference sequence). This CDR3 is 11 amino acids long. Deletions cut 3 bases from V and 10 bases from J, with 9 bases between. The CDR3, as DNA: TGTGCCAGTAGTATCTTACAGACAGCTTTCTTT. The encoded protein is CASSILQTAFF.

This chain connects TRBV27 to TRBJ2-1; TRBD2 agrees at 8 bases. V was pared by 7 bases and J by 5 bases, with 13 bases of the junction left unmatched. The CDR3 length is 16 residues. Germline V lookup: CDR1 MNHEY, CDR2 SMNVEV (reference sequence). Here the CDR3 DNA reads TGTGCCAGCACCCCGGTAGGGGTAGCGGGGAACAATGAGCAGTTCTTC. This gives the protein CASTPVGVAGNNEQFF.

The rearrangement joins TRBV7-9 to TRBJ1-3; D remains ambiguous. The ends were cut back, 1 base at V and 3 bases at J, with 7 bases in the middle. This CDR3 region has 14 residues. Germline V gene lookup returns CDR1 SEHNR and CDR2 FQNEAQ (reference sequence). The CDR3 region has the DNA TGTGCCAGCAGCTTAGGGGAGGTTGGAAACACCATATATTTT. Encoded protein: CASSLGEVGNTIYF.

The chain has TRBV5-1 and TRBJ2-3; 8 bases agree with TRBD1. Germline V CDR1 and CDR2: SGHRS, YFSETQ. The ends lost 0 bases at V and 5 bases at J; junction bases unmatched: 11. The CDR3 covers 17 residues. CDR3 amino acids: CASSLEGRGHVEDTQYF. In DNA, the CDR3 is TGCGCCAGCAGCTTGGAGGGCAGGGGGCATGTGGAAGATACGCAGTATTTT.

This sequence joins TRBV7-2 and TRBJ1-3; D uncertain. Trimming left V 6 bases short and J 0 bases short, with 6 bases between. This CDR3 has 13 residues. Germline V gene sequence: CDR1 SGHTA, CDR2 FQGNSA. In DNA form, the CDR3 reads TGTGCCAGCAGGGCAGGCTCTGGAAACACCATATATTTT. It specifies CASRAGSGNTIYF.

V and J are TRBV4-3 and TRBJ1-2, with D tentatively TRBD1 (5 bases). The V gene lost 0 bases and the J gene lost 8 bases, with 13 bases spanning the gap. The germline CDR1 and CDR2 sequences are LGHNA and YSLEER. The CDR3 is made up of 14 amino acids. In DNA form, the CDR3 reads TGCGCCAGCAGCCAAGAGAGGGGCCGACTCGGCTACACCTTC. It encodes CASSQERGRLGYTF.

This chain joins TRBV21-1 and TRBJ2-5; TRBD2, the table's D call, was not compared with the DNA. TRBV21-1 is recorded as a pseudogene. This CDR3 comprises 19 residues. The CDR3 here is CASSKFLERGRSSKETQYF. The CDR3, as DNA: TGTGCCAGCAGCAAATTTTTAGAGCGCGGGAGGTCGTCCAAGGAGACCCAGTACTTC.

A few counts support this clone. This chain uses TRBV7-9 with TRBJ1-2; no clear D. The CDR3 has 15 residues. V lost 7 bases and J 9 bases, leaving 24 bases between the germline ends. CDR1 is SEHNR, CDR2 FQNEAQ, per germline (reference sequence). This chain's CDR3 is CASILGDQRAGSYTF. In DNA, the CDR3 is TGTGCCAGCATCCTCGGCGATCAAAGAGCCGGAAGCTACACCTTC.

The V gene is TRBV5-1, the J gene TRBJ2-2; 15 bases map to TRBD2. Germline V lookup: CDR1 SGHRS, CDR2 YFSETQ. After removal of 2 bases from V and 3 bases from J, the junction contained 14 bases not matched to a gene. The CDR3 loop spans 21 amino acids. The CDR3 DNA reads TGCGCCAGCAGCTTCCCGGAGAGTGGACTAGCGGGAGGGCCGGACACCGGGGAGCTGTTTTTT. Amino acid sequence: CASSFPESGLAGGPDTGELFF. The complete variable domain, with remaining parts taken from reference TRBV5-1 and TRBJ2-2, reads KAGVTQTPRYLIKTRGQQVTLSCSPISGHRSVSWYQQTPGQGLQFLFEYFSETQRNKGNFPGRFSGRQFSNSRSEMNVSTLELGDSALYLCASSFPESGLAGGPDTGELFFGEGSRLTVL.

The V gene is TRBV6-1, the J gene TRBJ2-3, with 8 bases fitting TRBD1. This CDR3 is 13 amino acids long. Germline CDR1 MNHNS, CDR2 SASEGT. The V segment lost 5 bases and the J segment 6 bases; nucleotides outside the gene matches: 4. The CDR3 sequence is CASSKDRADTQYF. CDR3 nucleotides: TGTGCCAGCAGTAAGGACAGGGCGGATACGCAGTATTTT.

The chain is built from TRBV27 and TRBJ1-2, with D uncertain. CDR3 size: 13 residues. The ends were cut back, 8 bases at V and 7 bases at J, with 17 bases in the middle. The germline gives CDR1 MNHEY, CDR2 SMNVEV (reference sequence). This CDR3 reads CASSFPGATGYTF. The CDR3 DNA reads TGTGCCAGCTCTTTTCCGGGAGCCACTGGCTACACCTTC.

The chain's CDR3 is CASSQLATRDEQYF. As DNA, the CDR3 is TGCGCCAGCAGCCAGCTAGCGACCCGCGACGAGCAGTACTTC. This rearrangement joins TRBV5-1 to TRBJ2-7, with D perhaps TRBD2 (6 bases). The CDR3 is made up of 14 amino acids. In germline, CDR1 is SGHRS, CDR2 YFSETQ. V was trimmed by 4 bases and J by 5 bases, leaving 16 bases between them.

The chain has TRBV18 and TRBJ2-7; 9 bases agree with TRBD1. V shed 5 bases, J shed 5 bases, and the junction held 7 bases outside the gene matches. Germline lookup yields CDR1 KGHSH and CDR2 LQKENI. CDR3 length equals 14 residues. CDR3 protein: CASSSLDRGHEQYF. The CDR3 DNA is TGTGCCAGCTCATCATTGGACAGGGGTCACGAGCAGTACTTC.

The chain joins TRBV7-3 to TRBJ1-3, with D hard to call. The CDR3 runs 14 residues. Germline V CDR1 and CDR2: SGHTA, FQGTGA. Trimming took 2 bases from V and 3 from J, leaving 8 bases between them. CDR3 protein: CASSLYGFGNTIYF. The CDR3, as DNA: TGTGCCAGCAGCTTATACGGGTTTGGAAACACCATATATTTT.

The V and J genes are TRBV30 and TRBJ2-7; D not certain. Germline loops: CDR1 GTSNPN, CDR2 SVGIG (reference sequence). The CDR3 has 13 amino acids. The V gene lost 3 bases and the J gene lost 0 bases, with 9 bases spanning the gap. In DNA form, the CDR3 reads TGTGCCTGGAGAGGCCTCAGCTCCTACGAGCAGTACTTC. Encoded protein: CAWRGLSSYEQYF.

This chain links TRBV5-1 with TRBJ2-3, with D perhaps TRBD1 (5 bases). CDR3 length: 17 residues. V dropped 0 bases and J dropped 3 bases, with 17 bases sitting between them. In germline, CDR1 is SGHRS, CDR2 YFSETQ. This CDR3 reads CASSLAAVARGTDTQYF. The CDR3 region has the DNA TGCGCCAGCAGCTTGGCCGCCGTTGCTAGGGGAACAGATACGCAGTATTTT.

This clone was detected once. The chain combines TRBV18 with TRBJ2-3, with TRBD2 identical over 11 bases. CDR1 is KGHSH, CDR2 LQKENI, per germline. The CDR3 extends over 15 amino acids. Unmatched junction bases numbered 3, after V lost 4 bases and J lost 3 bases. The CDR3 DNA reads as TGTGCCAGCTCACTGACTAGCGGGATGACAGATACGCAGTATTTT. Amino acid sequence: CASSLTSGMTDTQYF.

The CDR3 loop reads CASSSSPAGETQYF. For the CDR3, the DNA is TGCGCCAGCAGCAGTAGCCCAGCGGGGGAGACCCAGTACTTC. This chain links TRBV10-1 with TRBJ2-5; 7 bases agree with TRBD2. V trimming: 6 bases; J trimming: 5 bases; junction bases outside the gene matches: 9. The CDR3 has 14 residues. CDR1 is WNHNN and CDR2 is SYGVQD in the germline V gene (reference sequence).

The chain joins TRBV6-6 to TRBJ2-7, with a possible D match to TRBD2 (5 bases). V lost 10 bases and J 5 bases, leaving 12 bases between the germline ends. Germline V gene data show CDR1 as MNHNY and CDR2 as SVGAGI (reference sequence). The CDR3 extends over 11 amino acids. Here the CDR3 DNA reads TGTGCCACCAACAGAGGGAACGAGCAGTACTTC. Translated: CATNRGNEQYF.

This clone was seen only once. V usage is TRBV7-9 and J usage is TRBJ2-6; D is unresolved. CDR1 SEHNR and CDR2 FQNEAQ come from the germline V gene (reference sequence). V was cut by 7 bases and J by 4 bases, with 8 bases left in between. The CDR3 totals 13 residues. As DNA, the CDR3 is TGTGCCAGCACCCCTACCGGGGCCAACGTCCTGACTTTC. It specifies CASTPTGANVLTF.

This clone came up once. J is TRBJ1-5 and V is TRBV28; possible D gene TRBD1, 5 bases. Germline loops: CDR1 MDHEN, CDR2 SYDVKM. V was cut by 5 bases and J by 0 bases, with 14 bases left in between. The CDR3 contains 16 residues. The CDR3 sequence: CASSLIRDVSNQPQHF. The CDR3, as DNA: TGTGCCAGCAGTCTCATCCGGGACGTTAGCAATCAGCCCCAGCATTTT.

The chain recombines TRBV15 with TRBJ1-2, with D uncertain. This CDR3 contains 13 residues. CDR1 and CDR2 from the germline V gene are LNHNV and YYDKDF (reference sequence). The V gene lost 0 bases and the J gene lost 4 bases, with 6 bases spanning the gap. The DNA of the CDR3 is TGTGCCACCAGCAGAGAGGGGAGCTATGGCTACACCTTC. Translated, it gives CATSREGSYGYTF.